This section outlines one TCR beta chain sequence together with its context. Trimming removed 3 bases at V and 0 bases at J, with 7 bases between. This CDR3 has 14 residues. Looked up from germline, CDR1 is KGHSH and CDR2 is LQKENI. The data derive from a study of identical twins. From the 5' RACE reads, TCRdb called clonotypes with MiXCR, one entry per CDR3 protein. The repertoire includes around 250,000 distinct CDR3 sequences, roughly 8% of them detected once, and around 3% sits in the top ten. These data also featured in a second study, about yellow fever vaccine responses in identical twins.

V is TRBV18 and J is TRBJ2-3; no definite D call. This clonotype was obtained from a woman younger than 30 in good health. The sequenced material came from CD8+ T cells sorted from blood. Here the CDR3 reads CASSPPTSTDTQYF. The CDR3 coding sequence is TGTGCCAGCTCACCTCCGACTAGCACAGATACGCAGTATTTT.